The T cell receptor beta chain under discussion was sequenced for a study of technical replicates of blood from a handful of donors (dated by TCRdb to between 2016 and 2019). V drops 6 bases and J drops 7 bases, leaving 10 bases in between. Its CDR3 holds 13 amino acids, cysteine through phenylalanine. Kept here is only the CDR3 DNA, which spans 39 bases and is read in frame from base 1. Concerning this clone itself: The target of this receptor is not known. Per-base qualities were not stored, and no clone one base away is much larger.

Libraries were constructed by the immunoSEQ multiplex PCR assay. In TCRdb, the immuneACCESS table is reduced to in-frame sequences with V and J assigned. These tables do not hold every clone; where another copy was compared, an unresolved V gene accounts for under half, and the others remain unexplained. This sample lists 60,000 or so clones; 80% to 90% were detected once. The biggest ten clones account for more than 4.5% of the sample. Source material: PBMCs. The sequence links TRBV23-1 to TRBJ1-6, with no reliable assignment of the D segment. TRBV23-1 is flagged as an ORF with uncertain function. The TCR originated in a human donor in good health. Some clones in this sample may be carry-over from other donors' samples. The CDR3 amino acid sequence is: CASSPRRNSPLHF. The DNA sequence is TGCGCCAGCAGCCCTCGGAGGAATTCACCCCTCCACTTT.